The clone carrying this T cell receptor beta chain occurred once. Sequencing used immunoSEQ multiplex PCR; TCRdb keeps in-frame clones, though not all of them. The repertoire holds 10,000 or so clones, with roughly 93% as singletons. The data stem from a study of technical replicates of blood from several donors. Germline V gene lookup returns CDR1 SEHNR and CDR2 FQNEAQ (reference sequence). Germline trimming cut 5 bases from V and 2 bases from J; bases unmatched to any gene: 8. The CDR3 runs 16 residues. The chain uses TRBV7-9 and TRBJ2-7; 11 nucleotides line up with TRBD2. The specimen was PBMCs. This sequence originates from a human donor in good health. CDR3 coding DNA: TGTGCCAGCAGCCCTGCCCTAGCGGGAGGTCCCTACGAGCAGTACTTC. This translates into CASSPALAGGPYEQYF.